This T cell receptor beta chain was recorded in a study of a mutant IDH1 vaccine in newly diagnosed glioma. Whole-study context: Either 4-6 weeks after radiotherapy alone or alongside temozolomide, vaccination was begun. Patients arrived already treated with radiotherapy, temozolomide, or both, most having had both.

Remarks on this clone: Its antigen is undetermined.

TCRdb keeps only in-frame clones here, not all; method: immunoSEQ multiplex PCR. Among tens of thousands of clones listed, 89% were seen once. The sample's time point: week 47, end of study. All doses held 300 ug of mutant IDH1 20-mer peptide, with topical imiquimod. V lost 8 bases and J lost 0; bases outside the gene matches: 7. Germline V gene sequence: CDR1 MDHEN, CDR2 SYDVKM. The CDR3 sequence is 18 residues long. The sequencing used PBMCs, collected from a glioma patient whose treatment included an IDH1 peptide vaccine. This receptor was taken from a woman aged 50 to 60 with glioma. The chain has TRBV28 and TRBJ2-1, with 16 nucleotides matching TRBD2. The CDR3 nucleotides are TGTGCCAGCTCTGGGGGGACTAGCGGGAGGGGCTCCTACAATGAGCAGTTCTTC. Its translation: CASSGGTSGRGSYNEQFF.